The 13 T cell receptor beta chains given below trace back to one sample, sequenced in a study of T-cell reconstitution after alpha-beta-depleted transplantation in children. Study observations and caveats: Hyperexpanded clones declined; after one year, newly produced T cells mostly supplied diversity.

The library targeted TCRbeta and was prepared with unique molecular identifiers. TCRdb redid the calling of the PCR reads with MiXCR, one entry per CDR3 protein. The repertoire has around 270,000 distinct CDR3 sequences, over 7.5% of them found once; the top ten carry about 9.1%. Antigens for these TCRs are unknown. The sequences come from peripheral blood, collected 360 days after TCRalphabeta/CD19-depleted stem cell transplant. These receptors all come from a female patient aged 2 to 10 who had a stem cell transplant for Fanconi anemia, so the T cells may come from the graft donor.

This clonotype occurred a few times. The rearrangement joins TRBV11-2 to TRBJ1-2; no definite D call. V lost 1 base and J 4 bases, leaving 10 bases between the germline ends. Germline V gene data show CDR1 as SGHAT and CDR2 as FQNNGV. The CDR3 spans 14 residues. This CDR3 is CASSLASAGYGYTF. Here the CDR3 DNA reads TGTGCCAGCAGCTTAGCTTCGGCCGGCTATGGCTACACCTTC.

This clonotype was observed many times. V and J are TRBV12-3 or TRBV12-4 and TRBJ2-2; TRBD1 matches at 9 bases. The CDR3 covers 16 residues. J lost 7 bases, V lost 7 bases, and 13 bases had no gene match. The CDR3 coding sequence is TGTGCCAGCACACCCCTTGACAGGGGGATAGGCGGGGAGCTGTTTTTT. Translated, it gives CASTPLDRGIGGELFF.

J is TRBJ2-2 and V is TRBV30, with TRBD2 matching over 11 bases. Trimming cost V 3 bases and J 7 bases; bases outside gene matches: 10. Looked up from germline, CDR1 is GTSNPN and CDR2 is SVGIG (reference sequence). The CDR3 length is 16 residues. CDR3 sequence (DNA): TGTGCCTGGAGCTCTATAGCGGGGGGGCATGGCGGGGAGCTGTTTTTT. It is translated as CAWSSIAGGHGGELFF.

This clonotype occurred many times. The gene calls are TRBV7-2 and TRBJ2-1; D possibly corresponds to TRBD2 (5 bases). Germline values: CDR1 SGHTA, CDR2 FQGNSA. The length of the CDR3 is 14 residues. V was cut by 3 bases and J by 5 bases, with 11 bases left in between. This chain's CDR3 is CASSLAAGNNEQFF. CDR3 bases: TGTGCCAGCAGCTTGGCTGCCGGGAACAATGAGCAGTTCTTC.

This clonotype was recorded many times. The chain links TRBV12-3 or TRBV12-4 to TRBJ2-2, with 10 bases matching TRBD1. Trimming removed 6 bases from V and 7 bases from J; junction bases left unmatched: 11. The CDR3 sequence is 16 residues long. The CDR3, as DNA: TGTGCCAGCAGCTCGAACGACAGGGGGCTAAACGGGGAGCTGTTTTTT. Its translation: CASSSNDRGLNGELFF.

V usage is TRBV11-2 and J usage is TRBJ1-5; TRBD1 matches at 11 bases. The CDR3 contains 18 residues. V lost 5 bases to trimming and J lost 0 bases; unmatched junction nucleotides: 9. In germline, CDR1 is SGHAT, CDR2 FQNNGV. Here the CDR3 DNA reads TGTGCCAGCAGCGCCCGGACAGGGGGCCTGGATAGCAATCAGCCCCAGCATTTT. Its translation is CASSARTGGLDSNQPQHF.

This rearrangement joins TRBV11-2 to TRBJ2-7, with 7 positions matching TRBD1. Germline V lookup: CDR1 SGHAT, CDR2 FQNNGV. V was pared by 5 bases and J by 3 bases, with 13 bases of the junction left unmatched. The CDR3 runs 16 residues. The chain's CDR3 is CASSETGTAGYYEQYF. The CDR3 region has the DNA TGTGCCAGCAGCGAAACCGGGACAGCTGGCTACTACGAGCAGTACTTC.

This clonotype occurred many times. This chain links TRBV29-1 with TRBJ1-2; no reliable D call. Trimming left V 4 bases short and J 8 bases short, with 17 bases between. Germline V gene sequence: CDR1 SQVTM, CDR2 ANQGSEA. The CDR3 runs 13 residues. CDR3 bases: TGCAGCGTTGCGGTTGTACGGGAAATGGGCTACACCTTC. It translates to CSVAVVREMGYTF. The whole variable domain, remainder taken from reference TRBV29-1 and TRBJ1-2, is SAVISQKPSRDICQRGTSLTIQCQVDSQVTMMFWYRQQPGQSLTLIATANQGSEATYESGFVIDKFPISRPNLTFSTLTVSNMSPEDSSIYLCSVAVVREMGYTFGSGTRLTVV.

The chain combines TRBV7-3 with TRBJ2-1, with 8 bases fitting TRBD2. The CDR3 covers 19 residues. Per germline, CDR1 SGHTA and CDR2 FQGTGA. J was trimmed by 3 bases and V by 6 bases; bases with no gene match: 19. The CDR3 protein is CASSSTGGGGVLNYNEQFF. DNA of the CDR3: TGTGCCAGCAGTAGCACGGGGGGGGGCGGTGTCTTAAACTACAATGAGCAGTTCTTC.

There are a few counts of this clonotype. CDR3: CASSLWGGGGQFVFF. CDR3 nucleotides: TGTGCCAGCAGTTTATGGGGGGGGGGAGGACAGTTTGTGTTCTTC. This sequence joins TRBV28 and TRBJ2-1, with D possibly matching TRBD2 (7 bases). The V end was cut by 0 bases, the J end by 15 bases, with 21 bases between. This CDR3 contains 15 residues. Germline loops: CDR1 MDHEN, CDR2 SYDVKM.

This clonotype was seen more than once but under ten times. This chain connects TRBV29-1 to TRBJ1-4; D unclear. Germline CDR1 reads SQVTM; CDR2 reads ANQGSEA. The CDR3 is 14 residues long. V lost 7 bases and J lost 0, with 12 bases in between. In DNA, the CDR3 is TGCAGCGCCTTAGCTGTTGCAACTAATGAAAAACTGTTTTTT. This codes for CSALAVATNEKLFF.

In the case of this clonotype: Being one base from a much bigger clone, this may be a read error. The chain has TRBV7-6 and TRBJ1-6, with D maybe TRBD1 (5 bases). V was pared by 5 bases and J by 0 bases, with 8 bases between. The CDR3 is 15 amino acids. Germline V CDR1 and CDR2: SGHVS, FNYEAQ. CDR3 protein: CASSAGSSYNSPLHF. Written as DNA, the CDR3 is TGTGCCAGCAGCGCAGGGAGCTCCTATAATTCACCCCTCCACTTT.

The chain has TRBV20-1 and TRBJ2-4, with 8 bases matching TRBD1. The CDR3 extends over 15 amino acids. After removal of 7 bases from V and 4 bases from J, the junction contained 12 bases not matched to a gene. CDR1 is DFQATT, CDR2 SNEGSKA, per germline (reference sequence). DNA of the CDR3: TGCAGTGGACAGGGGCCGCGATTAGGGAAAAACATTCAGTACTTC. Protein: CSGQGPRLGKNIQYF.